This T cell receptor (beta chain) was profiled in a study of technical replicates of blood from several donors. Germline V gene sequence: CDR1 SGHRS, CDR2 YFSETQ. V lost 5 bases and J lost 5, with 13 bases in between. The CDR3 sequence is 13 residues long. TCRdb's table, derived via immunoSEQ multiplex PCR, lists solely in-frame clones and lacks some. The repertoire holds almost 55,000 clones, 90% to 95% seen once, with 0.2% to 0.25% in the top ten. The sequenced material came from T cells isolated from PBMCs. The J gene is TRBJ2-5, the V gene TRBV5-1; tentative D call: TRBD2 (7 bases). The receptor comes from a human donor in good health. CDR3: CASRGGPQETQYF. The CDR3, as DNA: TGCGCCAGCAGGGGGGGGCCACAGGAGACCCAGTACTTC.